This record concerns one TCR beta chain sequence. This sample is drawn from a study of response to subunit inactivated influenza vaccine. A single record per CDR3 protein comes from TCRdb applying MiXCR to the RT-PCR reads. The sample shows under 750,000 distinct CDR3 sequences, 12% of them seen only once. The sequences come from PBMCs from blood, collected on the day of vaccination. The source is a man aged 50 or older who received an inactivated influenza vaccine.

The CDR3 DNA sequence: TGCAGCGCTCTGGACTCGAGCTCCTACAATGAGCAGTTCTTC. It translates to CSALDSSSYNEQFF. The chain uses TRBV29-1 and TRBJ2-1; possibly TRBD2 for D (5 bases). V was clipped by 7 bases and J by 0 bases, with 13 bases between them. Per the germline V gene, CDR1 is SQVTM and CDR2 is ANQGSEA. The CDR3 loop spans 14 amino acids.